What follows are 15 T cell receptor beta chains derived from one specimen sequenced in a study of T cell changes during pregnancy in multiple sclerosis. The repertoire was sequenced with immunoSEQ multiplex PCR; TCRdb's copy has only in-frame clones and lacks some. The profile covers roughly 110,000 clones, with around 93% appearing a single time and less than 2% taken by the ten largest. This sample comprised peripheral blood, obtained after pregnancy. These receptors were collected from a female donor with multiple sclerosis, enrolled in a pregnancy study.

This chain uses TRBV30 with TRBJ1-2; 10 nucleotides line up with TRBD1. Germline V gene lookup returns CDR1 GTSNPN and CDR2 SVGIG (reference sequence). The CDR3 extends over 16 amino acids. The trim removed 0 bases at V and 4 bases at J, leaving 8 bases unmatched. The CDR3 loop is CAWSVETGGLTYGYTF. The CDR3 nucleotides are TGTGCCTGGAGTGTAGAGACAGGGGGCCTTACCTATGGCTACACCTTC.

The J gene is TRBJ2-5, the V gene TRBV7-9; D might be TRBD2 (5 bases). The CDR3 length is 14 residues. CDR1 is SEHNR and CDR2 is FQNEAQ in the germline V gene (reference sequence). Trimming removed 6 bases from V and 1 base from J, with 12 bases in between. CDR3 nucleotide sequence: TGTGCCAGCAGGGCTGCCGGGGTCCAAGAGACCCAGTACTTC. It is translated as CASRAAGVQETQYF.

V and J are TRBV2 and TRBJ2-2, with D possibly being TRBD1 (6 bases). The length of the CDR3 is 15 residues. Trimming took off 4 bases at V and 4 bases at J, with 13 bases between the two ends. Germline V gene lookup returns CDR1 SNHLY and CDR2 FYNNEI. The CDR3: CASSVDQGLTGELFF. CDR3 DNA sequence: TGTGCCAGCAGTGTGGATCAGGGGCTCACCGGGGAGCTGTTTTTT.

The chain links TRBV27 to TRBJ1-1, with 8 bases fitting TRBD1. The germline CDR1 and CDR2 sequences are MNHEY and SMNVEV (reference sequence). The CDR3 totals 16 residues. The junction had 12 bases not matched to a gene; V was cut back by 2 bases and J by 7 bases. The CDR3 DNA reads as TGTGCCAGCAGTTTAGATACAGGGGGAAAACTCAATGAAGCTTTCTTT. This gives the protein CASSLDTGGKLNEAFF.

The V call is TRBV5-4, the J call TRBJ2-1; D is unresolved. Germline V gene sequence: CDR1 SGHNT, CDR2 YYREEE (reference sequence). Trimming shortened V by 0 bases and J by 10 bases, and 5 bases separated the two germline ends. The length of the CDR3 is 11 residues. CDR3 nucleotides: TGTGCCAGCAGCTTGGCGCAGGAGCAGTTCTTC. Protein sequence: CASSLAQEQFF.

The chain uses TRBV19 and TRBJ1-4, with 10 bases that match TRBD1. Germline assignment: CDR1 LNHDA and CDR2 SQIVND (reference sequence). V trimming: 5 bases; J trimming: 6 bases; junction bases outside the gene matches: 6. The CDR3 runs to 15 residues. The CDR3: CASSDTGTGDEKLFF. The CDR3 nucleotides read TGTGCCAGTAGTGATACCGGGACAGGGGATGAAAAACTGTTTTTT.

V usage is TRBV27 and J usage is TRBJ2-5; TRBD1 agrees at 8 bases. V trimming: 4 bases; J trimming: 5 bases; junction bases outside the gene matches: 9. The CDR3 loop spans 15 amino acids. Germline V gene sequence: CDR1 MNHEY, CDR2 SMNVEV (reference sequence). The CDR3 DNA sequence: TGTGCCAGCAGTTCCCAGGGGGCAGGGTGGGAGACCCAGTACTTC. This translates into CASSSQGAGWETQYF.

This clone was seen just once. The chain recombines TRBV14 with TRBJ2-2, with D possibly matching TRBD2 (7 bases). This CDR3 comprises 16 residues. V shed 4 bases and J shed 0 bases, with 12 bases lying between them. Looked up from germline, CDR1 is SGHDN and CDR2 is FVKESK. The CDR3 protein is CASSRSGGPNTGELFF. The CDR3 DNA sequence: TGTGCCAGCAGCCGCTCCGGGGGGCCGAACACCGGGGAGCTGTTTTTT. The whole variable domain, filled in from reference TRBV14 and TRBJ2-2, reads EAGVTQFPSHSVIEKGQTVTLRCDPISGHDNLYWYRRVMGKEIKFLLHFVKESKQDESGMPNNRFLAERTGGTYSTLKVQPAELEDSGVYFCASSRSGGPNTGELFFGEGSRLTVL.

V gene TRBV19 combines with J gene TRBJ1-1; 8 bases are a match to TRBD1. V trimming: 4 bases; J trimming: 1 base; junction bases outside the gene matches: 5. Germline V lookup: CDR1 LNHDA, CDR2 SQIVND (reference sequence). This CDR3 comprises 15 residues. For the CDR3, the DNA is TGTGCCAGTAGTAAAGGGGACAGGCCGAACACTGAAGCTTTCTTT. Protein sequence: CASSKGDRPNTEAFF. Full variable domain (outside the CDR3, taken from reference TRBV19 and TRBJ1-1): DGGITQSPKYLFRKEGQNVTLSCEQNLNHDAMYWYRQDPGQGLRLIYYSQIVNDFQKGDIAEGYSVSREKKESFPLTVTSAQKNPTAFYLCASSKGDRPNTEAFFGQGTRLTVV.

V usage is TRBV5-6 and J usage is TRBJ2-5, with 12 nucleotides matching TRBD2. Per the germline V gene, CDR1 is SGHDT and CDR2 is YYEEEE. The CDR3 loop spans 15 amino acids. The ends lost 1 base at V and 5 bases at J; junction bases unmatched: 3. The CDR3 DNA follows: TGTGCCAGCAGCTTGTTCCTAGCGGGGGGGGAGACCCAGTACTTC. Translated, it gives CASSLFLAGGETQYF. Full variable domain (outside the CDR3, taken from reference TRBV5-6 and TRBJ2-5): DAGVTQSPTHLIKTRGQQVTLRCSPKSGHDTVSWYQQALGQGPQFIFQYYEEEERQRGNFPDRFSGHQFPNYSSELNVNALLLGDSALYLCASSLFLAGGETQYFGPGTRLLVL.

This clone has only a few counts. J is TRBJ1-2 and V is TRBV30; no firm D call. CDR1 and CDR2 from the germline V gene are GTSNPN and SVGIG (reference sequence). The V end lost 5 bases, the J end lost 1 base, and 8 bases lay between the germline ends. The CDR3 is 12 amino acids. The CDR3 loop reads CAWATHNYGYTF. The CDR3 DNA reads as TGTGCCTGGGCGACACATAACTATGGCTACACCTTC.

The V and J genes are TRBV18 and TRBJ2-1, with a tentative D call TRBD1 (6 bases). V lost 3 bases and J 12 bases, leaving 15 bases between the germline ends. This CDR3 region has 13 residues. Germline V lookup: CDR1 KGHSH, CDR2 LQKENI. In DNA form, the CDR3 reads TGTGCCAGCTCACCGGCGCAGGGGCGCGGGCAGTTCTTC. Translation: CASSPAQGRGQFF.

The V call is TRBV9, the J call TRBJ2-1; D is ambiguous. CDR3 length equals 13 residues. Germline loops: CDR1 SGDLS, CDR2 YYNGEE. Trimming removed 3 bases from V and 15 bases from J, with 19 bases in between. The CDR3 coding sequence is TGTGCCAGCAGCGCCGCCAACACCGGAGATCCGTTCTTC. Translation: CASSAANTGDPFF.

The table lists this clone with a count of one. The genes are TRBV6-6 and TRBJ2-1; TRBD1 aligns across 8 bases. The germline gives CDR1 MNHNY, CDR2 SVGAGI (reference sequence). The ends lost 5 bases at V and 7 bases at J; junction bases unmatched: 10. The CDR3 totals 15 residues. The CDR3: CASSRDRGQKNEQFF. As DNA, the CDR3 is TGTGCCAGCAGTCGCGACAGGGGTCAAAAGAATGAGCAGTTCTTC.

The gene calls are TRBV6-6 and TRBJ1-4, with a possible D match to TRBD1 (6 bases). CDR3 size: 15 residues. V was shortened by 2 bases and J by 3 bases, with 10 bases between the two germline ends. Germline lookup yields CDR1 MNHNY and CDR2 SVGAGI (reference sequence). Here the CDR3 reads CASSYPGVANEKLFF. In DNA, the CDR3 is TGTGCCAGCAGTTACCCAGGGGTGGCTAATGAAAAACTGTTTTTT.